The 2 T cell receptor beta chains below come from one sample, sequenced in a study of CD8 T cells in Susac syndrome. Reverse transcription of 0.5 to 1 ug RNA was performed with random hexamers. TCRdb analysed the immunoSEQ multiplex PCR reads with MiXCR anew, one entry per CDR3 protein. Found here are about 150,000 distinct CDR3 sequences, roughly 96% of them singletons; the top ten hold roughly 0.15%. What was sequenced was CD8+ T cells from PBMCs. Receptor source: a human donor with multiple sclerosis.

The genes are TRBV24-1 and TRBJ2-5; maybe TRBD2 (6 bases). The germline V gene has CDR1 KGHDR and CDR2 SFDVKD. The CDR3 runs 15 residues. The germline V and J ends were trimmed by 4 bases and 4 bases, with 15 bases remaining between them. In DNA, the CDR3 is TGTGCCACCAGTGACCCCGGCTTGGGGGGAGAGACCCAGTACTTC. It specifies CATSDPGLGGETQYF.

V is TRBV7-9 and J is TRBJ1-1, with D unresolved. Germline CDR1 reads SEHNR; CDR2 reads FQNEAQ (reference sequence). Deletions cut 2 bases from V and 6 bases from J, with 7 bases between. The CDR3 is made up of 12 amino acids. CDR3 protein: CASSLTGPEAFF. DNA of the CDR3: TGTGCCAGCAGCTTAACGGGCCCTGAAGCTTTCTTT.